The rows below give T cell receptor beta chains drawn from one sample of a study of cytomegalovirus exposure and HLA in healthy donors. TCRdb's table, derived via immunoSEQ multiplex PCR, lists solely in-frame clones and lacks some. The sample holds some 200,000 clones. Sequenced: PBMCs. All receptors come from a man aged 30-40 years in good health and CMV-seronegative. CDR3s include the opening cysteine and the closing phenylalanine or tryptophan. A D gene is named only where the DNA matches it firmly.

v_gene: TRBV9
j_gene: TRBJ2-1
d_gene: TRBD1
CDR3aa: CASSAIRDRKDNEQFF
CDR3nt: TGTGCCAGCAGCGCAATCCGGGACAGGAAAGACAATGAGCAGTTCTTC

v_gene: TRBV30
j_gene: TRBJ1-2
d_gene: TRBD1
CDR3aa: CAWSKTGSNYGYTF
CDR3nt: TGTGCCTGGAGTAAGACAGGGAGTAACTATGGCTACACCTTC

v_gene: TRBV6-5
j_gene: TRBJ2-4
d_gene: .
CDR3aa: CASSYSGHTDIQYF
CDR3nt: TGTGCCAGCAGTTACTCAGGACATACGGACATTCAGTACTTC

v_gene: TRBV13
j_gene: TRBJ2-3
d_gene: .
CDR3aa: CASSLGLRDTHTDTQYF
CDR3nt: TGTGCCAGCAGCTTAGGCCTAAGGGACACACACACAGATACGCAGTATTTT

v_gene: TRBV30
j_gene: TRBJ1-2
d_gene: .
CDR3aa: CAWSGDIFMNYGYTF
CDR3nt: TGTGCCTGGAGCGGGGACATCTTTATGAACTATGGCTACACCTTC

v_gene: TRBV7-9
j_gene: TRBJ1-2
d_gene: TRBD1
CDR3aa: CASSLDIGTGNYGYTF
CDR3nt: TGTGCCAGCAGCTTAGATATCGGGACAGGGAACTATGGCTACACCTTC

v_gene: TRBV30
j_gene: TRBJ2-6
d_gene: .
CDR3aa: CAWSASSASGANVLTF
CDR3nt: TGTGCCTGGAGTGCCTCGAGCGCCTCTGGGGCCAACGTCCTGACTTTC

v_gene: TRBV7-7
j_gene: TRBJ2-1
d_gene: .
CDR3aa: CASSLVPAGNNEQFF
CDR3nt: TGTGCCAGCAGCTTAGTTCCGGCAGGGAATAATGAGCAGTTCTTC

v_gene: TRBV28
j_gene: TRBJ1-1
d_gene: .
CDR3aa: CASSPSGAYTEAFF
CDR3nt: TGTGCCAGCAGCCCTTCGGGTGCGTACACTGAAGCTTTCTTT

v_gene: TRBV7-2
j_gene: TRBJ1-5
d_gene: .
CDR3aa: CASSLGHRSNQPQHF
CDR3nt: TGTGCCAGCAGCTTAGGACACCGGAGCAATCAGCCCCAGCATTTT

v_gene: TRBV27
j_gene: TRBJ1-4
d_gene: TRBD1
CDR3aa: CASSPYRTGVGNEKLFF
CDR3nt: TGTGCCAGCAGTCCCTACCGGACAGGGGTCGGGAATGAAAAACTGTTTTTT

v_gene: TRBV9
j_gene: TRBJ2-1
d_gene: .
CDR3aa: CASSSQDGEQFF
CDR3nt: TGTGCCAGCAGCTCACAAGATGGTGAGCAGTTCTTC

v_gene: TRBV4-2
j_gene: TRBJ2-7
d_gene: TRBD1
CDR3aa: CASSRLPGQGPYEQYF
CDR3nt: TGTGCCAGCAGCCGGCTACCAGGACAGGGACCCTACGAGCAGTACTTC

v_gene: TRBV9
j_gene: TRBJ1-2
d_gene: .
CDR3aa: CASSVGTWRYTF
CDR3nt: TGTGCCAGCAGCGTAGGTACCTGGCGCTACACCTTC

v_gene: TRBV9
j_gene: TRBJ2-1
d_gene: .
CDR3aa: CASSAEGTVSSYNEQFF
CDR3nt: TGTGCCAGCAGCGCTGAGGGTACTGTGAGCTCCTACAATGAGCAGTTCTTC

v_gene: TRBV28
j_gene: TRBJ2-3
d_gene: TRBD2
CDR3aa: CASRPSGRAGTDTQYF
CDR3nt: TGTGCCAGCAGGCCTAGCGGGAGGGCCGGTACAGATACGCAGTATTTT

v_gene: TRBV7-6
j_gene: TRBJ1-3
d_gene: .
CDR3aa: CASSLGGNTIYF
CDR3nt: TGTGCCAGCAGCTTGGGCGGAAACACCATATATTTT

v_gene: TRBV27
j_gene: TRBJ2-5
d_gene: TRBD2
CDR3aa: CASSFAGLAGGKETQYF
CDR3nt: TGTGCCAGCAGTTTCGCGGGACTAGCGGGAGGAAAAGAGACCCAGTACTTC

v_gene: TRBV11-2
j_gene: TRBJ2-7
d_gene: .
CDR3aa: CASSLGPSYEQYF
CDR3nt: TGTGCCAGCAGCTTAGGTCCCAGCTACGAGCAGTACTTC

v_gene: TRBV9
j_gene: TRBJ2-7
d_gene: .
CDR3aa: CASSGEEGVQYF
CDR3nt: TGTGCCAGCAGCGGAGAGGAAGGAGTGCAGTACTTC

v_gene: TRBV7-2
j_gene: TRBJ1-6
d_gene: .
CDR3aa: CASSSVREGNSPLHF
CDR3nt: TGTGCCAGCAGCTCGGTCAGGGAGGGCAATTCACCCCTCCACTTT

v_gene: TRBV29-1
j_gene: TRBJ2-3
d_gene: TRBD1
CDR3aa: CSAHLGQATDTQYF
CDR3nt: TGCAGCGCACATTTAGGACAGGCCACAGATACGCAGTATTTT

v_gene: TRBV7-9
j_gene: TRBJ2-5
d_gene: .
CDR3aa: CASSSGGRETQYF
CDR3nt: TGTGCCAGCAGCTCTGGAGGACGGGAGACCCAGTACTTC

v_gene: TRBV19
j_gene: TRBJ2-5
d_gene: .
CDR3aa: CASSPAGYQETQYF
CDR3nt: TGTGCCAGTAGTCCGGCCGGGTACCAAGAGACCCAGTACTTC

v_gene: TRBV18
j_gene: TRBJ2-4
d_gene: .
CDR3aa: CASSPPAGAKNIQYF
CDR3nt: TGTGCCAGCTCACCACCCGCAGGAGCCAAAAACATTCAGTACTTC

v_gene: TRBV6-4
j_gene: TRBJ2-7
d_gene: .
CDR3aa: CASRQRVGRVSSYEQYF
CDR3nt: TGTGCCAGCAGGCAACGGGTCGGGAGAGTGAGCTCCTACGAGCAGTACTTC

v_gene: TRBV5-1
j_gene: TRBJ2-7
d_gene: TRBD2
CDR3aa: CASSPGLAGDYEQYF
CDR3nt: TGCGCCAGCAGCCCGGGACTAGCGGGAGACTACGAGCAGTACTTC

v_gene: TRBV5-1
j_gene: TRBJ2-5
d_gene: .
CDR3aa: CASGLSGQLQETQYF
CDR3nt: TGCGCCAGCGGCTTGTCAGGACAACTCCAAGAGACCCAGTACTTC

v_gene: TRBV9
j_gene: TRBJ1-3
d_gene: .
CDR3aa: CASSLTAPSGNTIYF
CDR3nt: TGTGCCAGCAGCCTTACAGCACCCTCTGGAAACACCATATATTTT

v_gene: TRBV12-5
j_gene: TRBJ2-2
d_gene: .
CDR3aa: CASGPPRGGLTGELFF
CDR3nt: TGTGCTAGTGGTCCCCCCAGGGGAGGGTTAACCGGGGAGCTGTTTTTT

v_gene: TRBV29-1
j_gene: TRBJ1-2
d_gene: .
CDR3aa: CSAGGTDGLEGYTF
CDR3nt: TGCAGCGCCGGGGGGACGGATGGCTTGGAGGGCTACACCTTC

v_gene: TRBV2
j_gene: TRBJ2-1
d_gene: TRBD2
CDR3aa: CASSEGRASGSHEQFF
CDR3nt: TGTGCCAGCAGTGAAGGGAGGGCTAGCGGGAGCCATGAGCAGTTCTTC

v_gene: TRBV7-9
j_gene: TRBJ1-2
d_gene: .
CDR3aa: CASSTGQSTVYGYTF
CDR3nt: TGTGCCAGCAGCACCGGACAGAGCACTGTCTATGGCTACACCTTC

v_gene: TRBV19
j_gene: TRBJ1-5
d_gene: .
CDR3aa: CALDPGRGDSNQPQHF
CDR3nt: TGTGCCCTGGACCCAGGGAGGGGAGATAGCAATCAGCCCCAGCATTTT

v_gene: TRBV14
j_gene: TRBJ1-1
d_gene: TRBD1
CDR3aa: CASSQEWRTGGGGTEAFF
CDR3nt: TGTGCCAGCAGCCAAGAGTGGCGGACAGGGGGCGGGGGCACTGAAGCTTTCTTT

v_gene: TRBV7-9
j_gene: TRBJ2-7
d_gene: .
CDR3aa: CASSSRVGVSYEQYF
CDR3nt: TGTGCCAGCAGCTCCCGGGTAGGGGTGTCCTACGAGCAGTACTTC

v_gene: TRBV12-1
j_gene: TRBJ2-7
d_gene: .
CDR3aa: CASSSTPWDKYEQYF
CDR3nt: TGTGCCAGCAGCTCCACCCCGTGGGACAAGTACGAGCAGTACTTC

v_gene: TRBV28
j_gene: TRBJ2-7
d_gene: .
CDR3aa: CASSLYAGAFYKQYF
CDR3nt: TGTGCCAGCAGTTTATATGCGGGGGCGTTCTACAAGCAGTACTTC

v_gene: TRBV10-1
j_gene: TRBJ2-2
d_gene: .
CDR3aa: CASSVGASGELFF
CDR3nt: TGCGCCAGCAGTGTGGGGGCGTCGGGGGAGCTGTTTTTT

v_gene: TRBV6-1
j_gene: TRBJ2-1
d_gene: TRBD1
CDR3aa: CASSGDRSNNEQFF
CDR3nt: TGTGCCAGCAGTGGGGACAGGAGTAACAATGAGCAGTTCTTC

v_gene: TRBV6-1
j_gene: TRBJ1-2
d_gene: .
CDR3aa: CASSEQYGYTF
CDR3nt: TGTGCCAGCAGTGAGCAGTATGGCTACACCTTC

v_gene: TRBV5-4
j_gene: TRBJ1-1
d_gene: TRBD1
CDR3aa: CASSQGANTEAFF
CDR3nt: TGTGCCAGCAGCCAGGGGGCCAACACTGAAGCTTTCTTT

v_gene: TRBV19
j_gene: TRBJ1-2
d_gene: TRBD1
CDR3aa: CASRTGGGNYGYTF
CDR3nt: TGTGCCAGTAGGACAGGGGGCGGGAACTATGGCTACACCTTC

v_gene: TRBV10-1
j_gene: TRBJ2-3
d_gene: TRBD1
CDR3aa: CASSAGQDTDTQYF
CDR3nt: TGCGCCAGCAGTGCGGGACAGGACACAGATACGCAGTATTTT

v_gene: TRBV27
j_gene: TRBJ1-5
d_gene: .
CDR3aa: CASSLGPGRRGNQPQHF
CDR3nt: TGTGCCAGCAGTTTAGGTCCGGGTAGGAGGGGCAATCAGCCCCAGCATTTT

v_gene: TRBV13
j_gene: TRBJ2-6
d_gene: .
CDR3aa: CASSSDGGFSGANVLTF
CDR3nt: TGTGCCAGCAGCTCGGACGGGGGTTTCTCTGGGGCCAACGTCCTGACTTTC

v_gene: TRBV28
j_gene: TRBJ1-1
d_gene: TRBD1
CDR3aa: CASRNDRATEAFF
CDR3nt: TGTGCCAGCAGAAACGACAGGGCCACTGAAGCTTTCTTT

v_gene: TRBV19
j_gene: TRBJ2-5
d_gene: .
CDR3aa: CASSNWARGKETQYF
CDR3nt: TGTGCCAGTAGTAATTGGGCCAGGGGAAAAGAGACCCAGTACTTC

v_gene: TRBV19
j_gene: TRBJ1-5
d_gene: .
CDR3aa: CASSIWGDSNQPQHF
CDR3nt: TGTGCCAGTAGTATCTGGGGAGATAGCAATCAGCCCCAGCATTTT

v_gene: TRBV5-1
j_gene: TRBJ1-3
d_gene: .
CDR3aa: CASSLEGVGNTIYF
CDR3nt: TGCGCCAGCAGCTTGGAGGGGGTTGGAAACACCATATATTTT

v_gene: TRBV6-1
j_gene: TRBJ2-3
d_gene: TRBD1
CDR3aa: CASSGQGASTDTQYF
CDR3nt: TGTGCCAGCAGTGGACAGGGGGCTAGCACAGATACGCAGTATTTT

v_gene: TRBV27
j_gene: TRBJ1-2
d_gene: .
CDR3aa: CASGMARESGYTF
CDR3nt: TGTGCCAGCGGTATGGCCCGGGAGAGTGGCTACACCTTC

v_gene: TRBV19
j_gene: TRBJ1-1
d_gene: .
CDR3aa: CASREQGPNTEAFF
CDR3nt: TGTGCCAGTAGGGAACAGGGACCGAACACTGAAGCTTTCTTT